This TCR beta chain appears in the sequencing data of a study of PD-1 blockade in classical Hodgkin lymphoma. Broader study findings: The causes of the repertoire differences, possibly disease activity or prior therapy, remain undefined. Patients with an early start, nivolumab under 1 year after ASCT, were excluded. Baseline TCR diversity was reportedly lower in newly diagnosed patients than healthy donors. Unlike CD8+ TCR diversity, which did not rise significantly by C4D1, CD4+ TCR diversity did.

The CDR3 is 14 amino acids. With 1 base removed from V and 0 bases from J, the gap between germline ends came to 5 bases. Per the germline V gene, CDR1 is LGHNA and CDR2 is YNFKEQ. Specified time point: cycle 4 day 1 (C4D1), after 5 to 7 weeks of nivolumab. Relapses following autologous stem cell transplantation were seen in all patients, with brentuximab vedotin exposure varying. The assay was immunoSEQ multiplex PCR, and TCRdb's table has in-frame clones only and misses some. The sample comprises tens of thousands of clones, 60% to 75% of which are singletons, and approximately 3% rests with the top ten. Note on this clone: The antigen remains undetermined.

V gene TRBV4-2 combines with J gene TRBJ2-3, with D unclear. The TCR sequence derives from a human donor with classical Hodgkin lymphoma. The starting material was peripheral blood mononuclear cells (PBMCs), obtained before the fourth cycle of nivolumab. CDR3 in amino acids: CASSQVPSTDTQYF. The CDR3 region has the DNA TGTGCCAGCAGCCAAGTCCCTAGCACAGATACGCAGTATTTT.